This T cell receptor (beta chain) was retrieved from a study of graft-versus-host responses after intestinal transplantation. Study-wide context: Each recipient received a multivisceral, liver-intestinal, or isolated intestinal graft. Every recipient underwent anti-thymocyte globulin induction, then tacrolimus and steroids for three to four years.

TCRdb's copy holds only in-frame clones and misses some; the assay was immunoSEQ multiplex PCR. The top ten hold roughly 0.97% of the sample, which has about 100,000 clones, approximately 84% seen once. Details on this clone: Its antigen is unknown.

V dropped 0 bases and J dropped 0; count of bases not matched to a gene: 1. This CDR3 spans 15 amino acids. The germline V gene has CDR1 SGHRS and CDR2 YFSETQ. Findings and caveats of the study: Analysis identified GvH clones in recipient marrow, with some appearing first in ileum or blood. High graft-versus-host to host-versus-graft clonal ratios were found in allografts of patients who had graft-donor T cell macrochimerism.

This clonotype was obtained from a human donor who was the organ donor for an intestinal transplant. This specimen was unstimulated CD4+ T cells sorted from spleen or lymph node cells, taken before transplant. This rearrangement joins TRBV5-1 to TRBJ2-3; 7 bases are shared with TRBD2. CDR3 residues: CASSLVGGSTDTQYF. The CDR3 region has the DNA TGCGCCAGCAGCTTGGTGGGGGGGAGCACAGATACGCAGTATTTT.